Shown below are 15 T cell receptor beta chains from a single sample sequenced in a study of blood T cells in healthy people across ages. Alongside a J-beta primer mix, a sample-barcoded 5' primer served in a second PCR lasting about 6 to 12 cycles. A single record per CDR3 protein comes from TCRdb applying MiXCR to the 5' RACE reads. The sample holds about 2 million distinct CDR3 sequences; roughly 52% are singletons and the top ten take 2.1%. The sample taken for sequencing was blood. Receptors were obtained from a woman between 40 and 50 years old in good health.

The chain has TRBV5-1 and TRBJ2-3; D may be TRBD2 (5 bases). This CDR3 is built from 15 residues. V lost 0 bases to trimming and J lost 4 bases, with 12 bases between them. Germline assignment: CDR1 SGHRS and CDR2 YFSETQ. DNA for the CDR3: TGCGCCAGCAGCTTGGCCACGGGGTGGGCAGATACGCAGTATTTT. It codes for CASSLATGWADTQYF.

This sequence joins TRBV29-1 and TRBJ2-7; 8 nucleotides align to TRBD1. Losses at the gene ends were 5 bases for V and 1 base for J; bases not matched to a gene: 7. Germline V gene sequence: CDR1 SQVTM, CDR2 ANQGSEA. CDR3 length: 14 residues. CDR3 nucleotide sequence: TGCAGCGTTTCCCGGGACAGGAGTTCCTACGAGCAGTACTTC. The encoded protein is CSVSRDRSSYEQYF.

The chain joins TRBV6-5 to TRBJ2-5; 10 positions match TRBD2. The J segment lost 5 bases and the V segment lost 6 bases, leaving 9 bases of the junction unmatched. The CDR3 has 15 amino acids. From germline, CDR1 is MNHEY and CDR2 SVGAGI. The CDR3 nucleotides read TGTGCCAGCAGAAAAGAGAGCGGGGGGGTTGAGACCCAGTACTTC. Amino acids: CASRKESGGVETQYF.

The chain is built from TRBV3-1 and TRBJ2-1, with no clear D. The V end was cut by 2 bases, the J end by 8 bases, with 10 bases between. This CDR3 has 13 residues. Germline V gene lookup returns CDR1 LGHDT and CDR2 YNNKEL (reference sequence). The CDR3 sequence is CASSQLRFDEQFF. In DNA form, the CDR3 reads TGTGCCAGCAGCCAACTACGCTTTGATGAGCAGTTCTTC.

The chain has TRBV5-1 and TRBJ2-7, with D uncertain. Trimming removed 4 bases from V and 4 bases from J, with 12 bases in between. CDR3 size: 13 residues. Looked up from germline, CDR1 is SGHRS and CDR2 is YFSETQ. The CDR3, as DNA: TGCGCCAGCAGCCAGTGGTGGGGTTACGAGCAGTACTTC. Translated: CASSQWWGYEQYF.

The gene calls are TRBV10-3 and TRBJ2-7; unclear D gene. CDR3 length: 15 amino acids. CDR1 ENHRY and CDR2 SYGVKD come from the germline V gene. The V gene lost 8 bases and the J gene lost 0 bases, with 17 bases spanning the gap. The CDR3 loop reads CAISEKTKSSYEQYF. The CDR3 bases are TGTGCCATCTCTGAGAAGACAAAGAGCTCCTACGAGCAGTACTTC.

In its sample, this clonotype was seen a few times. V is TRBV5-1 and J is TRBJ2-3; TRBD2 matches at 8 bases. This CDR3 comprises 15 residues. The germline V gene encodes CDR1 SGHRS and CDR2 YFSETQ. With 6 bases clipped from V and 2 bases from J, the junction kept 8 bases outside the gene matches. CDR3 bases: TGCGCCAGCACCACGCGGGGGGCTTCCACAGATACGCAGTATTTT. Protein product: CASTTRGASTDTQYF.

The genes are TRBV4-3 and TRBJ2-6, with 7 nucleotides matching TRBD2. Germline CDR1 and CDR2: LGHNA and YSLEER. The CDR3 consists of 17 residues. V shed 5 bases, J shed 0 bases, and the junction held 7 bases outside the gene matches. CDR3 nucleotides: TGCGCCAGCAGCAGACGGGGAGGGAACTCTGGGGCCAACGTCCTGACTTTC. Translation: CASSRRGGNSGANVLTF.

The genes are TRBV29-1 and TRBJ2-1; TRBD1 is a possible D gene (5 bases). CDR3 length equals 12 residues. V lost 4 bases, J lost 6 bases, and 10 bases lay in between. Germline V gene lookup returns CDR1 SQVTM and CDR2 ANQGSEA. The CDR3 loop is CSVARASNEQFF. The CDR3 DNA reads TGCAGCGTTGCCAGGGCCTCCAATGAGCAGTTCTTC.

V and J are TRBV12-3 or TRBV12-4 and TRBJ2-7, with D unclear. The CDR3 is 16 residues long. The germline V and J ends were trimmed by 6 bases and 0 bases, with 18 bases remaining between them. DNA of the CDR3: TGTGCCAGCAGCCCAGGCGGCCTAGACCGCTCCTACGAGCAGTACTTC. Translation gives CASSPGGLDRSYEQYF.

This clonotype was counted between two and nine times. CDR3 sequence: CASRPTGTSGLGTQYF. The CDR3 DNA is TGTGCCAGCAGACCTACCGGGACTAGCGGTTTAGGGACCCAGTACTTC. This sequence joins TRBV11-2 and TRBJ2-5; TRBD2 aligns across 11 bases. The CDR3 totals 16 residues. V lost 6 bases to trimming and J lost 7 bases; unmatched junction nucleotides: 13. In germline, CDR1 is SGHAT, CDR2 FQNNGV.

The V gene is TRBV12-3 or TRBV12-4, the J gene TRBJ1-5; a possible D gene is TRBD1 (5 bases). CDR3 length equals 13 residues. Trimming left V 4 bases short and J 6 bases short, with 10 bases between. This chain's CDR3 is CASSSGLSQPQHF. The CDR3 DNA is TGTGCCAGCAGTTCAGGGTTGAGTCAGCCCCAGCATTTT.

The rearrangement uses TRBV12-3 or TRBV12-4 and TRBJ2-5; 8 bases are shared with TRBD1. The CDR3 totals 14 residues. V lost 5 bases, J lost 6 bases, and 8 bases stayed unmatched. CDR3 loop: CASSRDRSSKTQYF. CDR3 DNA sequence: TGTGCCAGCAGTCGGGACAGGTCATCGAAGACCCAGTACTTC.

This clonotype appeared a few times. The chain links TRBV4-3 to TRBJ2-3, with 7 bases fitting TRBD2. This CDR3 is built from 17 residues. J was trimmed by 1 base and V by 0 bases; bases with no gene match: 7. The germline V gene encodes CDR1 LGHNA and CDR2 YSLEER. The CDR3: CASSQDLSGGRTDTQYF. Written as DNA, the CDR3 is TGCGCCAGCAGCCAAGATCTGTCGGGGGGACGCACAGATACGCAGTATTTT.

The chain links TRBV20-1 to TRBJ1-6, with 7 bases that match TRBD1. The CDR3 is 16 amino acids. Germline V gives CDR1 DFQATT, CDR2 SNEGSKA (reference sequence). In DNA form, the CDR3 reads TGCAATGCAAACCGGGACAGCGAGGGATATAATTCACCCCTCCACTTT. This codes for CNANRDSEGYNSPLHF.